Listed below are T cell receptor beta chains from one sample, sequenced in a study of T-cell memory formation after mild COVID-19. TCRdb re-analysed the 5' RACE reads in MiXCR, keeping a single row per CDR3 protein. Among hundreds of thousands of distinct CDR3 sequences listed, roughly 17% were seen once. Source material: PBMCs or a T cell subset sorted from them (not recorded which). Receptor source: an adult woman who had mild COVID-19 (a few samples of this study predate the infection). Cell type and time point are not known. The CDR3 runs from the conserved cysteine through the conserved F or W. The D gene is left open where the match is weak. Only part of the rows carry a size: once, few, many, or a class if the clone is expanded.

TRBJ1-4	TRBV18	-	few	CASSEGVTNEKLFF	TGTGCCAGCTCTGAAGGGGTTACTAATGAAAAACTGTTTTTT
TRBJ2-2	TRBV7-9	-	few	CASSPEIHTGELFF	TGTGCCAGCAGCCCTGAGATTCACACCGGGGAGCTGTTTTTT
TRBJ1-6	TRBV5-1	TRBD1	-	CASSSRGLGSPLHF	TGCGCCAGCAGCTCCAGGGGGCTAGGTTCACCCCTCCACTTT
TRBJ2-7	TRBV27	TRBD2	-	CASSPWTSGTYEQYF	TGTGCCAGCAGCCCCTGGACTAGCGGGACCTACGAGCAGTACTTC
TRBJ1-2	TRBV19	TRBD1	few	CASSNPGQGNYGYTF	TGTGCCAGTAGTAATCCGGGACAGGGGAACTATGGCTACACCTTC
TRBJ1-5	TRBV2	TRBD1	-	CASNRDRGVRSNQPQHF	TGTGCCAGCAACCGGGACAGGGGGGTCCGAAGCAATCAGCCCCAGCATTTT
TRBJ2-3	TRBV7-9	-	few	CASSLDGQGRTDTQYF	TGTGCCAGCAGCTTAGATGGGCAAGGTCGCACAGATACGCAGTATTTT
TRBJ1-2	TRBV7-9	-	-	CASSLGAGLTGYTF	TGTGCCAGCAGCTTAGGGGCAGGGCTGACTGGCTACACCTTC
TRBJ2-5	TRBV7-7	-	-	CASSSPDGPWAQYF	TGTGCTAGCAGCTCACCGGACGGGCCGTGGGCCCAGTACTTC
TRBJ1-1	TRBV6-5	-	-	CASSYIPGGEAFF	TGTGCCAGCAGTTACATTCCGGGGGGCGAAGCTTTCTTT
TRBJ2-7	TRBV5-1	-	many	CASSPDRYEQYF	TGTGCCAGCAGCCCAGACAGATACGAGCAGTACTTC
TRBJ2-1	TRBV14	-	-	CASSQDMRTYNEQFF	TGTGCCAGCAGCCAAGATATGAGGACCTACAATGAGCAGTTCTTC
TRBJ2-1	TRBV9	TRBD2	-	CASSVVGGREGYNEQFF	TGTGCCAGCAGCGTAGTGGGAGGACGGGAGGGGTACAATGAGCAGTTCTTC
TRBJ2-7	TRBV18	-	-	CASSSGRTREQYF	TGTGCCAGCTCATCCGGACGTACGAGAGAGCAGTACTTC
TRBJ2-3	TRBV5-1	-	many	CASSWSGLDTDTQYF	TGCGCCAGCAGCTGGAGCGGTTTGGACACAGATACGCAGTATTTT
TRBJ2-5	TRBV4-1	TRBD2	few	CASSQELGLELETQYF	TGCGCCAGCAGCCAAGAATTGGGACTAGAGTTGGAGACCCAGTACTTC
TRBJ2-3	TRBV9	TRBD2	few	CASSVGLAGSHDTQYF	TGTGCCAGCAGCGTAGGACTAGCGGGGTCACATGATACGCAGTATTTT
TRBJ2-1	TRBV12-3/TRBV12-4	TRBD2	-	CASSLETSGGGNEQFF	TGTGCCAGCAGTTTAGAGACTAGCGGGGGAGGGAATGAGCAGTTCTTC
TRBJ2-3	TRBV12-3/TRBV12-4	-	-	CASSRPTGLGTDTQYF	TGTGCCAGCAGCCGGCCCACAGGGTTGGGCACAGATACGCAGTATTTT
TRBJ2-3	TRBV20-1	TRBD1	few	CSARDFRTGGEDTQYF	TGCAGTGCTAGAGATTTTAGGACAGGGGGTGAAGATACGCAGTATTTT
TRBJ1-1	TRBV7-2	-	few	CASSWASLNTEAFF	TGTGCCAGCAGCTGGGCAAGTTTGAACACTGAAGCTTTCTTT
TRBJ1-5	TRBV27	-	few	CAVGPGQPQHF	TGTGCCGTGGGACCGGGTCAGCCCCAGCATTTT
TRBJ2-7	TRBV6-2/TRBV6-3	-	-	CASSRSVYEQYF	TGTGCCAGCAGTCGTTCCGTCTACGAGCAGTACTTC
TRBJ1-5	TRBV20-1	TRBD1	-	CSAIDRGNQPQHF	TGCAGTGCCATTGACAGGGGCAATCAGCCCCAGCATTTT
TRBJ1-1	TRBV7-9	-	-	CASSLASGQGDWDTEAFF	TGTGCCAGCAGCTTAGCTTCGGGCCAAGGCGATTGGGACACTGAAGCTTTCTTT
TRBJ2-7	TRBV4-3	TRBD1	few	CASSQEGRQGLYF	TGCGCCAGCAGCCAAGAGGGCCGACAGGGCTTGTACTTC
TRBJ2-7	TRBV12-3/TRBV12-4	-	few	CASSSPAPQAYEQYF	TGTGCCAGCAGTTCCCCCGCCCCGCAGGCCTACGAGCAGTACTTC
TRBJ1-6	TRBV7-2	-	-	CASSLEYRGDNSPLHF	TGTGCCAGCAGCTTAGAGTACCGCGGAGACAATTCACCCCTCCACTTT
TRBJ2-2	TRBV20-1	-	-	CSAIFVSGELFF	TGCAGTGCTATCTTCGTATCCGGGGAGCTGTTTTTT
TRBJ2-3	TRBV20-1	-	few	CSARGRTKVSTDTQYF	TGCAGTGCTAGAGGGCGGACGAAAGTTAGCACAGATACGCAGTATTTT
TRBJ1-5	TRBV11-2	-	-	CASSLAWDNNQPQHF	TGTGCCAGCAGCTTAGCCTGGGACAACAATCAGCCCCAGCATTTT
TRBJ2-5	TRBV5-1	-	few	CASSLGQPGRTQYF	TGCGCCAGCAGCTTAGGGCAACCTGGACGTACCCAGTACTTC
TRBJ2-1	TRBV7-9	TRBD2	few	CASSYGAGGPGPLNEQFF	TGTGCCAGCAGCTACGGAGCGGGAGGGCCGGGGCCCCTTAATGAGCAGTTCTTC
TRBJ2-7	TRBV3-1	-	few	CASSQAASELTYEQYF	TGTGCCAGCAGCCAAGCAGCTAGCGAGCTGACCTACGAGCAGTACTTC
TRBJ1-2	TRBV5-1	-	once	CDSSLQGIGYTF	TGCGACAGCAGCTTACAGGGTATTGGCTACACCTTC
TRBJ2-7	TRBV7-2	TRBD2	many	CASSLVTSGYEQYF	TGTGCCAGCAGCTTAGTTACTAGCGGCTACGAGCAGTACTTC
TRBJ1-4	TRBV7-8	TRBD1	few	CASSLGSAGTGSLNEKLFF	TGTGCCAGCAGCTTAGGTTCCGCCGGGACAGGTTCACTTAATGAAAAACTGTTTTTT
TRBJ2-5	TRBV7-2	-	-	CASSLIPGRETQYF	TGTGCCAGCAGCTTAATCCCGGGCCGTGAGACCCAGTACTTC
TRBJ2-5	TRBV7-9	TRBD1	few	CASSSGQGRQETQYF	TGTGCCAGCAGCTCCGGACAGGGGCGGCAAGAGACCCAGTACTTC